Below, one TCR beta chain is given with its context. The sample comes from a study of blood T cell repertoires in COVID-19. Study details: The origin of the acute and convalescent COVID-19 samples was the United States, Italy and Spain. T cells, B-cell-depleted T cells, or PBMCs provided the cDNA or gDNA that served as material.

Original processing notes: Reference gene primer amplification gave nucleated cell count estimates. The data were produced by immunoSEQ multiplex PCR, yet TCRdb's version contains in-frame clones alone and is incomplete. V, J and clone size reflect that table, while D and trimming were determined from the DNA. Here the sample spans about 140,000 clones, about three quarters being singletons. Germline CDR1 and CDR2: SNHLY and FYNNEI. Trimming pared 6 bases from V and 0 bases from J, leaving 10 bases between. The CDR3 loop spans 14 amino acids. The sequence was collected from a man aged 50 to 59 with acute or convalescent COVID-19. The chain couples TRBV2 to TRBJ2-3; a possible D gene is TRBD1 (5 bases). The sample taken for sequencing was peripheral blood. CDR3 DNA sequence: TGTGCCAGCAGCCCCGGACACAGCACAGATACGCAGTATTTT. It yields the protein CASSPGHSTDTQYF.